Below are 30 T cell receptor beta chains sequenced from a single sample in a study of blood T cell repertoires in COVID-19. Assay used: immunoSEQ multiplex PCR; TCRdb lists only in-frame clones, some missing. The sample lists 43,000 or so clones, 86% occurring once. Sequencing was performed on peripheral blood. The receptor source for this set is a man aged 60 to 75 with active COVID-19.

The V gene is TRBV9, the J gene TRBJ2-3; 7 positions match TRBD2. From germline, CDR1 is SGDLS and CDR2 YYNGEE. The CDR3 contains 15 residues. V was pared by 2 bases and J by 2 bases, with 5 bases of the junction left unmatched. CDR3 region: CASSVGTTHTDTQYF. DNA for the CDR3: TGTGCCAGCAGCGTCGGGACTACTCACACAGATACGCAGTATTTT.

The chain links TRBV4-2 to TRBJ1-2; 7 bases are a match to TRBD1. Germline CDR1 and CDR2: LGHNA and YNFKEQ. Germline trimming cut 2 bases from V and 1 base from J; bases unmatched to any gene: 7. CDR3 length: 16 amino acids. DNA of the CDR3: TGTGCCAGCAGCCAAAAGACAGGGACCCTTAACTATGGCTACACCTTC. Its protein is CASSQKTGTLNYGYTF.

To note about this clone: At one of its ends the junction is not consistent with the germline gene, which may arise from a read error. This chain links TRBV20-1 with TRBJ1-1; TRBD1 is a possible D gene (6 bases). The CDR3 is 10 residues long. Germline V gene sequence: CDR1 DFQATT, CDR2 SNEGSKA (reference sequence). The CDR3 sequence: CSARDRSPLF. The CDR3 coding sequence is TGCAGTGCTCGAGACAGGTCACCTTTATTT.

Only one count was recorded for this clone. This chain links TRBV3-1 (or the pseudogene TRBV3-2) with TRBJ2-7; the D gene is possibly TRBD2 (6 bases). CDR3 length: 15 amino acids. Trimming cost V 2 bases and J 4 bases, with 15 bases left between them. Germline loops: CDR1 LGHDT, CDR2 YNNKEL (reference sequence). CDR3 nucleotide sequence: TGTGCCAGCAGCCAAAGGGAGGTAGCGGCGTACGAGCAGTACTTC. Translating it yields CASSQREVAAYEQYF.

This clone has only a few counts. The DNA of the CDR3 is TGTGCCAGCATCGGACAGGGAGCGACAGATACGCAGTATTTT. Residues: CASIGQGATDTQYF. V is TRBV7-9 and J is TRBJ2-3, with 8 bases lining up with TRBD1. The CDR3 loop spans 14 amino acids. Germline V gene lookup returns CDR1 SEHNR and CDR2 FQNEAQ (reference sequence). V lost 7 bases, J lost 3 bases, and 6 bases stayed unmatched.

This sequence joins TRBV18 and TRBJ2-3, with 12 bases lining up with TRBD1. The junction had 2 bases not matched to a gene; V was cut back by 3 bases and J by 4 bases. Looked up from germline, CDR1 is KGHSH and CDR2 is LQKENI. The CDR3 covers 15 residues. This chain's CDR3 is CASSPGTGGSDTQYF. The CDR3, as DNA: TGTGCCAGCTCACCCGGGACAGGGGGCTCAGATACGCAGTATTTT.

This rearrangement joins TRBV4-1 to TRBJ1-5; 9 bases match TRBD1. The CDR3 is 22 residues long. Germline values: CDR1 MGHRA, CDR2 YSYEKL. The junction had 18 bases not matched to a gene; V was cut back by 0 bases and J by 0 bases. CDR3 amino acids: CASSQDFGWDRVFRNSNQPQHF. The CDR3 DNA reads TGCGCCAGCAGCCAAGATTTTGGTTGGGACAGGGTTTTCCGTAATAGCAATCAGCCCCAGCATTTT.

V is TRBV27 and J is TRBJ1-2, with D possibly being TRBD1 (6 bases). Trimming pared 3 bases from V and 4 bases from J, leaving 9 bases between. From germline, CDR1 is MNHEY and CDR2 SMNVEV (reference sequence). The CDR3 spans 13 residues. The CDR3 protein is CASSFTGIYGYTF. CDR3 DNA: TGTGCCAGCAGTTTCACAGGGATCTATGGCTACACCTTC.

The V gene is TRBV28, the J gene TRBJ2-7; possibly TRBD2 for D (6 bases). This CDR3 has 16 amino acids. Trimming pared 6 bases from V and 2 bases from J, leaving 20 bases between. From germline, CDR1 is MDHEN and CDR2 SYDVKM. The CDR3 reads CASSPLEVAEAYEQYF. Written as DNA, the CDR3 is TGTGCCAGCAGCCCCCTCGAAGTAGCGGAGGCCTACGAGCAGTACTTC.

For this clone: Other nucleotide sequences from this sample produce the same CDR3. The chain employs TRBV7-3 and TRBJ2-3, with D possibly matching TRBD1 (5 bases). The CDR3 loop spans 15 amino acids. Per germline, CDR1 SGHTA and CDR2 FQGTGA. Trimming removed 1 base at V and 2 bases at J, with 10 bases between. The DNA for the CDR3 is TGTGCCAGCAGCTTAAGCGGACAAGACACAGATACGCAGTATTTT. It codes for CASSLSGQDTDTQYF.

The chain couples TRBV10-1 to TRBJ2-1; unclear D gene. V gave up 3 bases and J gave up 4 bases, with 7 bases separating them. The CDR3 sequence is 13 residues long. CDR1 WNHNN and CDR2 SYGVQD come from the germline V gene (reference sequence). In nucleotides, the CDR3 is TGCGCCAGCAGTGATCAGGAATACAATGAGCAGTTCTTC. Protein sequence: CASSDQEYNEQFF.

Only a few counts were recorded for this clone. The chain employs TRBV7-8 and TRBJ2-6, with 7 bases aligning to TRBD2. The germline V gene encodes CDR1 SGHVS and CDR2 FQNEAQ. J was trimmed by 1 base and V by 6 bases; bases with no gene match: 9. The CDR3 totals 17 residues. The CDR3 loop is CASRVEGGRSGANVLTF. In nucleotides, the CDR3 is TGTGCCAGCAGAGTGGAAGGCGGGAGATCTGGGGCCAACGTCCTGACTTTC.

V gene TRBV9 combines with J gene TRBJ1-1; possible D gene TRBD1, 6 bases. V was shortened by 10 bases and J by 1 base, with 14 bases between the two germline ends. CDR3 length equals 13 residues. CDR1 SGDLS and CDR2 YYNGEE come from the germline V gene. The CDR3 coding sequence is TGTGCCGCCGCGGCGGGGGCGAACACTGAAGCTTTCTTT. Protein: CAAAAGANTEAFF.

V and J are TRBV5-1 and TRBJ1-1; D is possibly TRBD1 (6 bases). The germline V and J ends were trimmed by 3 bases and 0 bases, with 12 bases remaining between them. Germline CDR1 is SGHRS and CDR2 is YFSETQ. The CDR3 runs 15 residues. CDR3 nucleotide sequence: TGCGCCAGCAGCTCTGGACAGAACCTGAACACTGAAGCTTTCTTT. Translation gives CASSSGQNLNTEAFF.

This rearrangement joins TRBV5-1 to TRBJ2-3; 8 bases align to TRBD2. This CDR3 contains 17 residues. The junction had 19 bases not matched to a gene; V was cut back by 7 bases and J by 6 bases. Per the germline V gene, CDR1 is SGHRS and CDR2 is YFSETQ. In DNA form, the CDR3 reads TGCGCCAGCGCCCTGGCGGGTGAAGTAGCGGGATTGGATACGCAGTATTTT. Translated, it gives CASALAGEVAGLDTQYF. Variable domain in full (rest from reference TRBV5-1 and TRBJ2-3): KAGVTQTPRYLIKTRGQQVTLSCSPISGHRSVSWYQQTPGQGLQFLFEYFSETQRNKGNFPGRFSGRQFSNSRSEMNVSTLELGDSALYLCASALAGEVAGLDTQYFGPGTRLTVL.

This chain connects TRBV6-5 to TRBJ2-5; TRBD1 might be the D (6 bases). Trimming cost V 10 bases and J 2 bases, with 17 bases left between them. Germline V lookup: CDR1 MNHEY, CDR2 SVGAGI. The CDR3 extends over 14 amino acids. In DNA form, the CDR3 reads TGTGCCATACCTGGGGGACAAATGCAAGAGACCCAGTACTTC. As protein: CAIPGGQMQETQYF.

This clone was recorded only once. The chain uses TRBV4-1 and TRBJ2-3, with 8 bases fitting TRBD2. Germline V gives CDR1 MGHRA, CDR2 YSYEKL. This CDR3 region has 16 residues. Unmatched junction bases numbered 8, after V lost 0 bases and J lost 6 bases. The CDR3: CASSQDLGLAADTQYF. The CDR3 nucleotides read TGCGCCAGCAGCCAAGATCTTGGACTAGCAGCGGATACGCAGTATTTT.

The gene calls are TRBV7-3 and TRBJ2-1, with TRBD2 matching 14 bases. The CDR3 extends over 15 amino acids. J was trimmed by 12 bases and V by 2 bases; bases with no gene match: 6. Germline values: CDR1 SGHTA, CDR2 FQGTGA. The CDR3 DNA follows: TGTGCCAGCAGCTTAGAGGGGACTAGCGGGAGAGGGCAGTTCTTC. Translating gives CASSLEGTSGRGQFF. The entire variable domain, with the rest obtained from reference TRBV7-3 and TRBJ2-1, is as follows: GAGVSQTPSNKVTEKGKYVELRCDPISGHTALYWYRQSLGQGPEFLIYFQGTGAADDSGLPNDRFFAVRPEGSVSTLKIQRTERGDSAVYLCASSLEGTSGRGQFFGPGTRLTVL.

The chain employs TRBV7-8 and TRBJ2-2, with 11 nucleotides matching TRBD2. Germline V gene sequence: CDR1 SGHVS, CDR2 FQNEAQ. The CDR3 consists of 16 residues. V shed 5 bases and J 4 bases; nucleotides not matched to a gene: 6. Written as DNA, the CDR3 is TGTGCCAGCAGCCCCAATAGCGGGAGGGCCACCGGGGAGCTGTTTTTT. Its protein is CASSPNSGRATGELFF.

The V gene is TRBV10-1, the J gene TRBJ2-6; a weak D match, TRBD2 (5 bases). The CDR3 spans 14 residues. CDR1 is WNHNN and CDR2 is SYGVQD in the germline V gene (reference sequence). V was pared by 9 bases and J by 0 bases, with 9 bases between. The CDR3 loop reads CARRTFSGANVLTF. The CDR3 bases are TGCGCCAGGCGGACTTTCTCTGGGGCCAACGTCCTGACTTTC.

Notes on this clone: Distinct nucleotide sequences in the sample also encode this CDR3. The V gene is TRBV7-9, the J gene TRBJ1-1, with D uncertain. Per the germline V gene, CDR1 is SEHNR and CDR2 is FQNEAQ (reference sequence). Deletions cut 5 bases from V and 8 bases from J, with 12 bases between. The CDR3 extends over 12 amino acids. CDR3 sequence reads: CASSDRELEAFF. In DNA, the CDR3 is TGTGCCAGCAGCGATCGGGAGTTGGAAGCTTTCTTT.

The V gene is TRBV30, the J gene TRBJ1-1; D is ambiguous. The germline V gene has CDR1 GTSNPN and CDR2 SVGIG (reference sequence). The CDR3 has 12 amino acids. Deletions cut 3 bases from V and 1 base from J, with 6 bases between. The CDR3 nucleotides are TGTGCCTGGAGGGGGAGGAACACTGAAGCTTTCTTT. It yields the protein CAWRGRNTEAFF.

This sequence joins TRBV6-4 and TRBJ1-2; D unclear. Trimming shortened V by 0 bases and J by 8 bases, and 7 bases separated the two germline ends. The CDR3 runs 12 residues. Per germline, CDR1 MRHNA and CDR2 SNTAGT. The CDR3 loop reads CASSDSGWGYTF. CDR3 in DNA: TGTGCCAGCAGTGACTCGGGCTGGGGCTACACCTTC.

The chain carries TRBV28 and TRBJ2-1, with 9 bases identical to TRBD2. J was trimmed by 4 bases and V by 3 bases; bases with no gene match: 4. The CDR3 contains 15 residues. Germline V CDR1 and CDR2: MDHEN, SYDVKM. CDR3 DNA sequence: TGTGCCAGCAGTTTGGCGCGGGAGGGGTACAATGAGCAGTTCTTC. This gives the protein CASSLAREGYNEQFF.

This rearrangement joins TRBV4-1 to TRBJ2-7; 9 bases match TRBD2. V dropped 0 bases and J dropped 2; count of bases not matched to a gene: 20. Germline values: CDR1 MGHRA, CDR2 YSYEKL. The length of the CDR3 is 21 residues. CDR3 sequence reads: CASSQDNVRQGGSGSPYEQYF. In nucleotides, the CDR3 is TGCGCCAGCAGCCAAGATAACGTTCGGCAGGGTGGTAGCGGGAGCCCCTACGAGCAGTACTTC.

V gene TRBV6-2 or TRBV6-3 combines with J gene TRBJ1-5; D might be TRBD1 (6 bases). The V and J ends lost 4 bases and 2 bases respectively, with 9 bases between them. Germline CDR1 MNHEY, CDR2 SVGEGT. This CDR3 is 14 amino acids long. CDR3 loop: CASSWGRGNQPQHF. The CDR3 DNA follows: TGTGCCAGCAGTTGGGGGCGGGGCAATCAGCCCCAGCATTTT.

J is TRBJ2-4 and V is TRBV19; TRBD2 is a possible D gene (6 bases). Per germline, CDR1 LNHDA and CDR2 SQIVND (reference sequence). The CDR3 is 16 amino acids. The germline V and J ends were trimmed by 0 bases and 0 bases, with 9 bases remaining between them. The CDR3 region has the DNA TGTGCCAGTAGTATAGAAGGGAGGCTAGCCAAAAACATTCAGTACTTC. As protein: CASSIEGRLAKNIQYF.

The CDR3 spells CAISEFTGNTYGYTF. CDR3 nucleotides: TGTGCCATCAGTGAGTTCACAGGGAACACCTATGGCTACACCTTC. The V and J genes are TRBV10-3 and TRBJ1-2; tentatively, D is TRBD1 (6 bases). Looked up from germline, CDR1 is ENHRY and CDR2 is SYGVKD. The CDR3 totals 15 residues. Trimming cost V 1 base and J 4 bases, with 13 bases left between them.

The chain recombines TRBV20-1 with TRBJ1-1; 8 nucleotides agree with TRBD1. The CDR3 has 14 residues. Trimming cost V 3 bases and J 2 bases; bases outside gene matches: 5. Per germline, CDR1 DFQATT and CDR2 SNEGSKA (reference sequence). CDR3 bases: TGCAGTGCTAGTACGCCAGGGGGCAACACTGAAGCTTTCTTT. Its protein product is CSASTPGGNTEAFF.

The CDR3 spells CAWSVQGINEKLFF. The DNA of the CDR3 is TGTGCCTGGAGTGTACAGGGTATTAATGAAAAACTGTTTTTT. The chain recombines TRBV30 with TRBJ1-4; perhaps TRBD1 as D (6 bases). Per the germline V gene, CDR1 is GTSNPN and CDR2 is SVGIG (reference sequence). Trimming pared 0 bases from V and 4 bases from J, leaving 9 bases between. This CDR3 region has 14 residues. The full variable domain, rest sourced from reference TRBV30 and TRBJ1-4, is SQTIHQWPATLVQPVGSPLSLECTVEGTSNPNLYWYRQAAGRGLQLLFYSVGIGQISSEVPQNLSASRPQDRQFILSSKKLLLSDSGFYLCAWSVQGINEKLFFGSGTQLSVL.